The 29 T cell receptor beta chains below all came from one sample that was sequenced in a study of cytomegalovirus exposure and HLA in healthy donors (dated 2017 in TCRdb). Library method: the immunoSEQ multiplex PCR assay. The multiplex PCR relied on a mix of 60 forward primers for TCR Vbeta segments and 13 reverse primers for TCR Jbeta segments. In its TCRdb copy, this immuneACCESS table keeps in-frame sequences only and misses some clones. Where compared with another copy, unresolved V genes explain less than half of these, and the others have no known cause. Across this sample there are about 150,000 clones, with roughly 64% seen only once. About 3% of the sample comes from the top ten. The sample consisted of PBMCs. Source of these receptors: a young woman in good health and CMV-seropositive.

DNA for the CDR3: TGCGCCAGCAGCAGCCGGACTAACCGGTACGAGCAGTACTTC. Amino acids: CASSSRTNRYEQYF. This chain uses TRBV5-1 with TRBJ2-7, with D perhaps TRBD2 (6 bases). Germline V CDR1 and CDR2: SGHRS, YFSETQ. V lost 4 bases to trimming and J lost 4 bases, with 15 bases between them. The CDR3 is 14 residues long. Full variable domain (outside the CDR3, taken from reference TRBV5-1 and TRBJ2-7): KAGVTQTPRYLIKTRGQQVTLSCSPISGHRSVSWYQQTPGQGLQFLFEYFSETQRNKGNFPGRFSGRQFSNSRSEMNVSTLELGDSALYLCASSSRTNRYEQYFGPGTRLTVT.

The rearrangement uses TRBV18 and TRBJ1-6; 10 nucleotides line up with TRBD1. Germline loops: CDR1 KGHSH, CDR2 LQKENI. The CDR3 has 17 amino acids. J lost 7 bases, V lost 6 bases, and 12 bases had no gene match. CDR3 residues: CASSEGDRGRWNSPLHF. DNA for the CDR3: TGTGCCAGCTCCGAAGGGGACAGGGGTCGGTGGAATTCACCCCTCCACTTT.

The chain has TRBV10-1 and TRBJ2-1; 9 nucleotides agree with TRBD1. The junction had 8 bases not matched to a gene; V was cut back by 6 bases and J by 2 bases. This CDR3 has 16 amino acids. Germline CDR1 WNHNN, CDR2 SYGVQD (reference sequence). The CDR3 DNA is TGCGCCAGCAGCAGGGGTCGGGACAGGGCCTACAATGAGCAGTTCTTC. This sequence encodes CASSRGRDRAYNEQFF.

The rearrangement uses TRBV29-1 and TRBJ2-7; TRBD2 might be the D (6 bases). Germline V gene data show CDR1 as SQVTM and CDR2 as ANQGSEA. V was clipped by 1 base and J by 2 bases, with 18 bases between them. CDR3 length: 16 residues. The CDR3 is CSVEASASATAYEQYF. The CDR3 bases are TGCAGCGTTGAAGCGAGTGCTAGCGCCACGGCCTACGAGCAGTACTTC.

The chain recombines TRBV6-6 with TRBJ1-2; 8 nucleotides align to TRBD1. V trimming: 5 bases; J trimming: 4 bases; junction bases outside the gene matches: 9. This CDR3 spans 15 amino acids. Germline CDR1 reads MNHNY; CDR2 reads SVGAGI (reference sequence). The CDR3 coding sequence is TGTGCCAGCAGTGGAATCGGACAGGGAAGCTATGGCTACACCTTC. This gives the protein CASSGIGQGSYGYTF.

The chain links TRBV4-1 to TRBJ1-1; 8 positions match TRBD1. CDR3 length equals 16 residues. CDR1 is MGHRA and CDR2 is YSYEKL in the germline V gene. The ends lost 3 bases at V and 5 bases at J; junction bases unmatched: 11. Here the CDR3 reads CASSQLNRGRRTEAFF. The CDR3 DNA reads as TGCGCCAGCAGCCAGCTCAACAGGGGGAGGAGGACTGAAGCTTTCTTT.

This chain uses TRBV2 with TRBJ2-4, with D perhaps matching TRBD1 (6 bases). The CDR3 runs to 13 residues. Germline CDR1 reads SNHLY; CDR2 reads FYNNEI. V was shortened by 5 bases and J by 6 bases, with 11 bases between the two germline ends. The CDR3 spells CASSPGGGNIQYF. In nucleotides, the CDR3 is TGTGCCAGCAGTCCTGGGGGCGGAAACATTCAGTACTTC.

This rearrangement joins TRBV2 to TRBJ1-2; 8 nucleotides line up with TRBD1. CDR1 is SNHLY, CDR2 FYNNEI, per germline. The CDR3 totals 14 residues. The J segment lost 5 bases and the V segment lost 8 bases, leaving 10 bases of the junction unmatched. The CDR3 loop reads CASGTGTGTYGYTF. The DNA of the CDR3 is TGTGCCAGCGGAACCGGGACAGGCACATATGGCTACACCTTC. Variable domain in full (rest from reference TRBV2 and TRBJ1-2): EPEVTQTPSHQVTQMGQEVILRCVPISNHLYFYWYRQILGQKVEFLVSFYNNEISEKSEIFDDQFSVERPDGSNFTLKIRSTKLEDSAMYFCASGTGTGTYGYTFGSGTRLTVV.

V is TRBV7-9 and J is TRBJ1-1, with a possible D match to TRBD1 (6 bases). The CDR3 is made up of 16 amino acids. CDR1 SEHNR and CDR2 FQNEAQ come from the germline V gene (reference sequence). V dropped 5 bases and J dropped 1 base, with 17 bases sitting between them. DNA for the CDR3: TGTGCCAGCAGCGTTCAACAGGGAACCGGGAACACTGAAGCTTTCTTT. It encodes CASSVQQGTGNTEAFF.

The chain carries TRBV2 and TRBJ1-2, with 9 bases aligning to TRBD1. CDR1 and CDR2 (germline): SNHLY, FYNNEI. The CDR3 runs 12 residues. The V segment lost 10 bases and the J segment 8 bases; nucleotides outside the gene matches: 8. CDR3 loop: CAMKGQGWGYTF. CDR3 coding DNA: TGTGCCATGAAGGGACAGGGTTGGGGCTACACCTTC.

This chain uses TRBV7-9 with TRBJ1-6; D remains ambiguous. The CDR3 runs to 12 residues. Germline-derived CDR1 and CDR2 are SEHNR and FQNEAQ (reference sequence). Trimming took off 4 bases at V and 10 bases at J, with 8 bases between the two ends. In DNA form, the CDR3 reads TGTGCCAGCAGCTCCGAGGTGTCACCCCTCCACTTT. The encoded protein is CASSSEVSPLHF.

The rearrangement links TRBV6-1 to TRBJ1-4; D is unclear. V was trimmed by 2 bases and J by 6 bases, leaving 7 bases between them. The V gene's germline CDR1 is MNHNS and CDR2 SASEGT. The CDR3 is 13 residues long. The CDR3 coding sequence is TGTGCCAGCAGTGAACAGCAGGATGAAAAACTGTTTTTT. It translates to CASSEQQDEKLFF.

This clone showed up just a few times. The V gene is TRBV6-6, the J gene TRBJ2-3; no clear D gene. V gave up 6 bases and J gave up 5 bases, with 9 bases separating them. Germline CDR1 is MNHNY and CDR2 is SVGAGI (reference sequence). The CDR3 runs to 12 residues. The CDR3 sequence: CASSPSIDTQYF. The CDR3 DNA reads TGTGCCAGCAGCCCCAGTATAGATACGCAGTATTTT.

The rearrangement uses TRBV6-1 and TRBJ2-7, with 7 bases aligning to TRBD2. The CDR3 loop spans 15 amino acids. Germline values: CDR1 MNHNS, CDR2 SASEGT. V gave up 2 bases and J gave up 3 bases; unmatched junction bases: 7. CDR3 nucleotide sequence: TGTGCCAGCAGTGAAAACGCGGGGGTAGGCTACGAGCAGTACTTC. The encoded protein is CASSENAGVGYEQYF.

The V call is TRBV5-1, the J call TRBJ2-5; 10 positions match TRBD2. The germline CDR1 and CDR2 sequences are SGHRS and YFSETQ. The junction had 7 bases not matched to a gene; V was cut back by 4 bases and J by 7 bases. This CDR3 has 14 residues. CDR3 bases: TGCGCCAGCAGCGTAGGCTGGACTAGCGGGACCCAGTACTTC. It encodes CASSVGWTSGTQYF.

The chain couples TRBV6-6 to TRBJ1-2; no clear D. The ends were cut back, 5 bases at V and 0 bases at J, with 10 bases in the middle. The CDR3 is made up of 14 amino acids. Germline assignment: CDR1 MNHNY and CDR2 SVGAGI (reference sequence). CDR3: CASSARVPNYGYTF. In DNA, the CDR3 is TGTGCCAGCAGTGCGCGGGTACCTAACTATGGCTACACCTTC.

This chain links TRBV27 with TRBJ1-2; TRBD1 is a possible D gene (5 bases). The CDR3 sequence is 13 residues long. Deletions cut 5 bases from V and 9 bases from J, with 16 bases between. Germline lookup yields CDR1 MNHEY and CDR2 SMNVEV (reference sequence). The CDR3 nucleotides are TGTGCCAGCAGTCCCCGGACACTTGGAAGCTACACCTTC. Translation gives CASSPRTLGSYTF.

V is TRBV9 and J is TRBJ2-7, with TRBD2 identical over 9 bases. Germline V gene lookup returns CDR1 SGDLS and CDR2 YYNGEE. V lost 3 bases to trimming and J lost 2 bases; unmatched junction nucleotides: 6. This CDR3 is built from 15 residues. This CDR3 reads CASSALAGPTYEQYF. The CDR3 DNA reads as TGTGCCAGCAGCGCCCTAGCGGGGCCAACCTACGAGCAGTACTTC.

The V gene is TRBV6-5, the J gene TRBJ2-3; TRBD2 matches 13 bases. CDR1 MNHEY and CDR2 SVGAGI come from the germline V gene. The CDR3 sequence is 15 residues long. V dropped 2 bases and J dropped 5; count of bases not matched to a gene: 1. The DNA of the CDR3 is TGTGCCAGCAGTTACGGGACTAGCGGGGAAGATACGCAGTATTTT. Protein sequence: CASSYGTSGEDTQYF.

This clone was recorded once. V and J are TRBV4-1 and TRBJ2-6; a weak D match, TRBD1 (5 bases). V gave up 1 base and J gave up 4 bases, with 11 bases separating them. CDR1 and CDR2 (germline): MGHRA, YSYEKL. The CDR3 contains 16 residues. The CDR3 loop reads CASSQATSGGANVLTF. As DNA, the CDR3 is TGCGCCAGCAGCCAAGCAACATCAGGGGGGGCCAACGTCCTGACTTTC.

The chain joins TRBV29-1 to TRBJ2-7, with D maybe TRBD2 (5 bases). CDR1 is SQVTM and CDR2 is ANQGSEA in the germline V gene. V was shortened by 7 bases and J by 0 bases, with 16 bases between the two germline ends. The CDR3 has 14 amino acids. The chain's CDR3 is CSARGEADSYEQYF. CDR3 DNA: TGCAGCGCCCGTGGGGAAGCGGACTCCTACGAGCAGTACTTC.

A single count supports this clone. The V and J genes are TRBV6-7 and TRBJ1-2; TRBD1 agrees at 11 bases. TRBV6-7 is an ORF, with its function uncertain. The CDR3 is 15 amino acids. The ends lost 2 bases at V and 4 bases at J; junction bases unmatched: 3. The CDR3 DNA sequence: TGTGCCAGCAGTTACGGACAGGGGGCCGCCTATGGCTACACCTTC. Translated: CASSYGQGAAYGYTF.

V gene TRBV2 combines with J gene TRBJ2-7; D is possibly TRBD2 (6 bases). CDR3 length equals 14 residues. V was trimmed by 7 bases and J by 4 bases, leaving 17 bases between them. Germline CDR1 and CDR2: SNHLY and FYNNEI. The CDR3 DNA sequence: TGTGCCAGCATTTTAGCTGTTGGGGGGTACGAGCAGTACTTC. Its protein is CASILAVGGYEQYF.

This clone was seen a handful of times. This sequence joins TRBV6-5 and TRBJ1-1; the D is unclear. There are 14 residues in the CDR3. Germline V gene sequence: CDR1 MNHEY, CDR2 SVGAGI. V shed 1 base and J shed 3 bases, with 9 bases lying between them. CDR3: CASSYFRQDTEAFF. In DNA form, the CDR3 reads TGTGCCAGCAGTTACTTCAGGCAGGACACTGAAGCTTTCTTT.

The genes are TRBV5-1 and TRBJ2-1; 8 bases are shared with TRBD1. The CDR3 sequence is 15 residues long. Germline V gene lookup returns CDR1 SGHRS and CDR2 YFSETQ. V trimming: 4 bases; J trimming: 1 base; junction bases outside the gene matches: 4. The CDR3 loop reads CASSQTGESYNEQFF. The CDR3 nucleotides read TGCGCCAGCAGCCAGACAGGGGAATCCTACAATGAGCAGTTCTTC. The variable domain in full, with the rest retrieved from reference TRBV5-1 and TRBJ2-1, is KAGVTQTPRYLIKTRGQQVTLSCSPISGHRSVSWYQQTPGQGLQFLFEYFSETQRNKGNFPGRFSGRQFSNSRSEMNVSTLELGDSALYLCASSQTGESYNEQFFGPGTRLTVL.

The chain uses TRBV10-2 and TRBJ2-3; D unclear. The CDR3 runs 11 residues. With 9 bases removed from V and 7 bases from J, the gap between germline ends came to 11 bases. CDR1 WSHSY and CDR2 SAAADI come from the germline V gene. CDR3 sequence reads: CASQAPNTQYF. In DNA form, the CDR3 reads TGCGCCAGTCAGGCCCCAAATACGCAGTATTTT.

Turning to this clone: The sample has other DNA sequences that encode this CDR3 too. The CDR3, as DNA: TGTGCCTGGAGTCTTGGCGGGACCTACAATGAGCAGTTCTTC. Protein sequence: CAWSLGGTYNEQFF. The rearrangement joins TRBV30 to TRBJ2-1; D perhaps matches TRBD2 (6 bases). This CDR3 spans 14 amino acids. CDR1 is GTSNPN and CDR2 is SVGIG in the germline V gene (reference sequence). The ends were cut back, 2 bases at V and 2 bases at J, with 10 bases in the middle. The variable domain in full, completed from reference TRBV30 and TRBJ2-1, reads SQTIHQWPATLVQPVGSPLSLECTVEGTSNPNLYWYRQAAGRGLQLLFYSVGIGQISSEVPQNLSASRPQDRQFILSSKKLLLSDSGFYLCAWSLGGTYNEQFFGPGTRLTVL.

This clone was observed a few times. V is TRBV10-3 and J is TRBJ1-5; D not resolved. CDR1 and CDR2 from the germline V gene are ENHRY and SYGVKD. This CDR3 region has 14 residues. V shed 4 bases and J shed 4 bases, with 11 bases lying between them. The CDR3 is CAISGRESNQPQHF. The DNA of the CDR3 is TGTGCCATCAGTGGCCGGGAATCGAATCAGCCCCAGCATTTT.

The gene calls are TRBV7-9 and TRBJ2-3, with D maybe TRBD1 (5 bases). From germline, CDR1 is SEHNR and CDR2 FQNEAQ (reference sequence). The CDR3 has 16 residues. V lost 11 bases and J lost 4, with 25 bases in between. CDR3 protein: CAEVVYGSQGPDTQYF. CDR3 DNA sequence: TGTGCCGAGGTAGTCTACGGGTCTCAGGGCCCAGATACGCAGTATTTT.